The 14 T cell receptor beta chains in this list originate from one sample, sequenced in a study of blood T cell repertoires in COVID-19. The table came from immunoSEQ multiplex PCR; TCRdb's copy has only in-frame clones and leaves some out. The table includes over 90,000 clones, 84% detected once. The sample was peripheral blood. All receptors come from a human donor in a cohort sampled during active or convalescent COVID-19.

The V and J genes are TRBV28 and TRBJ2-7; possible D gene TRBD2, 5 bases. The CDR3 sequence is 15 residues long. Germline CDR1 is MDHEN and CDR2 is SYDVKM. V gave up 6 bases and J gave up 3 bases, with 18 bases separating them. The DNA for the CDR3 is TGTGCCAGCAGGGGAAGCAAGGACTGGAACTACGAGCAGTACTTC. It yields the protein CASRGSKDWNYEQYF.

The chain employs TRBV19 and TRBJ1-2; 9 bases agree with TRBD1. The CDR3 length is 14 residues. J was trimmed by 3 bases and V by 6 bases; bases with no gene match: 5. Germline V gene lookup returns CDR1 LNHDA and CDR2 SQIVND (reference sequence). The CDR3 region has the DNA TGTGCCAGTAGGCACCGGGACAGGGACTATGGCTACACCTTC. Translation: CASRHRDRDYGYTF.

V gene TRBV5-5 combines with J gene TRBJ1-4, with no clear D. The length of the CDR3 is 14 residues. The germline gives CDR1 SGHKS, CDR2 YYEKEE (reference sequence). V lost 4 bases to trimming and J lost 12 bases, with 19 bases between them. CDR3 coding DNA: TGTGCCAGCAGCCAAATTGGAGCCACATGGGAACTGTTTTTT. It yields the protein CASSQIGATWELFF.

This clone was picked up one time. The chain has TRBV2 and TRBJ2-3, with TRBD2 matching over 9 bases. Unmatched junction bases numbered 19, after V lost 10 bases and J lost 8 bases. CDR1 is SNHLY, CDR2 FYNNEI, per germline. The CDR3 runs 16 residues. CDR3 region: CATPINIGTSSATQYF. As DNA, the CDR3 is TGTGCCACCCCAATCAACATAGGGACTAGCTCGGCTACGCAGTATTTT.

V usage is TRBV27 and J usage is TRBJ1-6; D is ambiguous. V gave up 6 bases and J gave up 6 bases, with 9 bases separating them. The CDR3 has 13 residues. Per the germline V gene, CDR1 is MNHEY and CDR2 is SMNVEV (reference sequence). The CDR3 is CASRSGINSPLHF. Here the CDR3 DNA reads TGTGCCAGCAGGTCGGGGATTAATTCACCCCTCCACTTT.

The chain recombines TRBV10-3 with TRBJ1-2; weak D call: TRBD1 (6 bases). Trimming took 5 bases from V and 1 from J, leaving 14 bases between them. The CDR3 loop spans 15 amino acids. In germline, CDR1 is ENHRY, CDR2 SYGVKD. The CDR3 DNA sequence: TGTGCCATCAGTAACCTTCAGGGGATTAACTATGGCTACACCTTC. Translation gives CAISNLQGINYGYTF.

The chain joins TRBV9 to TRBJ1-6; 7 bases match TRBD1. The CDR3 loop spans 14 amino acids. J was trimmed by 8 bases and V by 3 bases; bases with no gene match: 5. Germline CDR1 SGDLS, CDR2 YYNGEE. The CDR3 reads CASSGDRDDSPLHF. As DNA, the CDR3 is TGTGCCAGCAGCGGAGACAGGGACGATTCACCCCTCCACTTT.

The chain combines TRBV24-1 with TRBJ2-7; 7 positions match TRBD1. Germline CDR1 reads KGHDR; CDR2 reads SFDVKD. This CDR3 region has 13 residues. V lost 3 bases to trimming and J lost 9 bases; unmatched junction nucleotides: 7. This chain's CDR3 is CATSDPGQAGQYF. The DNA for the CDR3 is TGTGCCACCAGTGATCCCGGACAGGCTGGGCAGTACTTC.

The chain has TRBV9 and TRBJ2-2, with D perhaps TRBD2 (5 bases). The CDR3 is 15 residues long. V lost 0 bases and J lost 5, with 11 bases in between. Germline assignment: CDR1 SGDLS and CDR2 YYNGEE. The CDR3 sequence: CASSVAGSRTGELFF. The CDR3 DNA is TGTGCCAGCAGCGTAGCGGGGAGCCGAACCGGGGAGCTGTTTTTT. Full variable domain (remainder filled in from reference TRBV9 and TRBJ2-2): DSGVTQTPKHLITATGQRVTLRCSPRSGDLSVYWYQQSLDQGLQFLIQYYNGEERAKGNILERFSAQQFPDLHSELNLSSLELGDSALYFCASSVAGSRTGELFFGEGSRLTVL.

This chain joins TRBV7-2 and TRBJ2-1, with D maybe TRBD2 (6 bases). CDR1 is SGHTA and CDR2 is FQGNSA in the germline V gene. V was shortened by 3 bases and J by 9 bases, with 9 bases between the two germline ends. The CDR3 is 12 residues long. The CDR3 DNA sequence: TGTGCCAGCAGCTTTACTAGCACTGAGCAGTTCTTC. Its translation is CASSFTSTEQFF.

The rearrangement uses TRBV11-2 and TRBJ1-6; D is possibly TRBD1 (6 bases). The V end was cut by 2 bases, the J end by 7 bases, with 9 bases between. Germline CDR1 and CDR2: SGHAT and FQNNGV. The CDR3 consists of 14 residues. The CDR3 coding sequence is TGTGCCAGCAGCTTAAACAGGGTGAATTCACCCCTCCACTTT. This codes for CASSLNRVNSPLHF.

This clone was recorded once. The gene calls are TRBV24-1 and TRBJ2-7; no definite D call. The V and J ends lost 12 bases and 1 base respectively, with 12 bases between them. Per germline, CDR1 KGHDR and CDR2 SFDVKD. The CDR3 covers 12 residues. The CDR3 loop is CAGSRSSYEQYF. The CDR3 nucleotides are TGTGCCGGGTCGAGGAGTTCCTACGAGCAGTACTTC.

The genes are TRBV7-9 and TRBJ2-3; TRBD1 is a possible D gene (5 bases). There are 14 residues in the CDR3. V was cut by 5 bases and J by 0 bases, with 9 bases left in between. The germline CDR1 and CDR2 sequences are SEHNR and FQNEAQ (reference sequence). The CDR3 coding sequence is TGTGCCAGCAGCCCGACAGCTAGCACAGATACGCAGTATTTT. Translating gives CASSPTASTDTQYF.

This clone occurred many times. The rearrangement joins TRBV5-4 to TRBJ1-2; D gene ambiguous. This CDR3 contains 15 residues. Germline V gene data show CDR1 as SGHNT and CDR2 as YYREEE (reference sequence). V was cut by 0 bases and J by 7 bases, with 16 bases left in between. The CDR3 nucleotides are TGTGCCAGCAGCTTGGTTAGCGGCATTTTGGGTGGCTACACCTTC. This codes for CASSLVSGILGGYTF.